There are many counts of the clone carrying this T cell receptor beta chain. Its matching antigen is unknown. This entry belongs to a study of T cells in Graves' hyperthyroidism and ophthalmopathy. Across the whole study: Peripheral blood was acquired at first diagnosis, ahead of any therapy whatsoever. Study observations and caveats: Before onset, by a median of around 6.4 months, the model predicted ophthalmopathy.

Amplification of TCR beta CDR3 regions was performed using RNA transcripts as template. The TCR CDR3 was amplified in a first-round RT-PCR using the HTBI primer set. A single record per CDR3 protein comes from TCRdb applying MiXCR to the multiplex PCR reads. This table holds 93,000 or so distinct CDR3 sequences, about 50% found once. The V end lost 2 bases, the J end lost 1 base, and 18 bases lay between the germline ends. CDR1 LNHNV and CDR2 YYDKDF come from the germline V gene (reference sequence). The CDR3 has 17 residues. The study excluded patients with uncontrolled infection, other autoimmune disease, pregnancy or lactation.

This sequence was found in a middle-aged man with Graves' hyperthyroidism. Sequencing used blood. The rearrangement uses TRBV15 and TRBJ2-7, with D possibly matching TRBD1 (6 bases). CDR3 in amino acids: CATSRPNTGLGSYEQYF. The CDR3 DNA reads TGTGCCACCAGCAGACCTAATACAGGGTTAGGATCCTACGAGCAGTACTTC.